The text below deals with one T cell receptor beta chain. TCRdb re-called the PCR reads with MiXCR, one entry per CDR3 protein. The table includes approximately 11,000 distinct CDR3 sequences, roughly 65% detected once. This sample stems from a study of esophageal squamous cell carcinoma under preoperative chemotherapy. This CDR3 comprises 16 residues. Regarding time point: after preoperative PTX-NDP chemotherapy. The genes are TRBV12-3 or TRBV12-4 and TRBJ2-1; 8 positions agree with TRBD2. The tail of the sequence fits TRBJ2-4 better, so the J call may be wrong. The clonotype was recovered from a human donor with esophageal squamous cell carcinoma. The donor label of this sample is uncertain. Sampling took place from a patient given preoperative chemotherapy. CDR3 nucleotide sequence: TGTGCCAGCAGTCCTCCGGCCCGGGGGGGCGGAAACATTCAGTACTTC. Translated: CASSPPARGGGNIQYF.